This TCR beta chain was identified in a study of cytomegalovirus exposure and HLA in healthy donors. General study findings and limits: It was reported that the classifier diagnosed cytomegalovirus status with high specificity and sensitivity in both the original and validation cohorts. Later analysis reportedly placed an Asian-associated ancestry cluster below the roughly 640-donor mean in N-insertions. The majority of TCR sequences were rare, yet some public TCRs appeared in many donors.

PCR used 60 Vbeta primers and 13 Jbeta primers. Profiled with immunoSEQ multiplex PCR; TCRdb holds only in-frame clones, not every one. In the table there are about 140,000 clones, 70% to 75% of which are singletons. This clone was observed a few times. Antigen unknown. Donors in the study were healthy people who gave bone marrow. Material for sequencing was PBMCs. This TCR came from a woman under 40 in good health and CMV-seronegative.

CDR3: CASSLSGGIYGYTF. DNA for the CDR3: TGTGCCAGCAGTTTATCAGGGGGTATCTATGGCTACACCTTC. V usage is TRBV28 and J usage is TRBJ1-2, with TRBD1 matching over 7 bases. Losses at the gene ends were 1 base for V and 4 bases for J; bases not matched to a gene: 3. The CDR3 totals 14 residues. Germline lookup yields CDR1 MDHEN and CDR2 SYDVKM.